The source of this T cell receptor beta chain is a study of CD8+CD57+ T cells in acquired aplastic anemia. Whole-study results and caveats: Patients and controls shared 25 to 30 CD8+ CDR3 sequences.

It was genomic DNA that served as the template for profiling TCR beta VDJ and CDR3. TCRdb re-called the reads with MiXCR, one entry per CDR3 protein. The sample shows roughly 200,000 distinct CDR3 sequences, about 60% of them seen only once. CDR3 length equals 13 residues. Trimming stripped 6 bases from V and 8 bases from J, with 16 bases between. The germline V gene encodes CDR1 PRHDT and CDR2 FYEKMQ (reference sequence). Patients chosen for sequencing had shown CD8+CD57+ cell expansion by flow cytometry. Concerning this clonotype itself: The antigen remains unidentified.

Source material: sorted CD4+, CD8+, or CD8+CD57+ T cells (not recorded which) from PBMCs. The rearrangement links TRBV13 to TRBJ1-2, with a weak D call TRBD1 (6 bases). This receptor was taken from a human donor with aplastic anemia. CDR3 sequence: CASRRAGEGGYTF. The CDR3 coding sequence is TGTGCCAGCAGAAGAGCAGGGGAGGGAGGCTACACCTTC.